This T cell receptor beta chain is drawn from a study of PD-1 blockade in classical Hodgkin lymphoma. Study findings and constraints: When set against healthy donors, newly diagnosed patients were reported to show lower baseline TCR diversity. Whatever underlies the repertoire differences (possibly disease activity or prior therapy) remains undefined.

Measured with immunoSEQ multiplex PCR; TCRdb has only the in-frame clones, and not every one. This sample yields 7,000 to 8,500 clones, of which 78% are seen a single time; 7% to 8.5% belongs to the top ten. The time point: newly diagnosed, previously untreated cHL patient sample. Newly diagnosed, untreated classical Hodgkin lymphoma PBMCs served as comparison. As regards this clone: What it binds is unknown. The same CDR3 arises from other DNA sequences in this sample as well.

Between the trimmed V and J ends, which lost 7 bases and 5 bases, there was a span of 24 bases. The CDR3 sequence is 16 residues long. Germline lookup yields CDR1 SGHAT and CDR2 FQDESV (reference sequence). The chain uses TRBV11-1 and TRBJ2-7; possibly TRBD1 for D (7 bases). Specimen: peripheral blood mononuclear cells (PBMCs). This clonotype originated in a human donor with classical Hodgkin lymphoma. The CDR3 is CASTGGGGALFHEQYF. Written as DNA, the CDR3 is TGTGCCAGCACCGGAGGAGGGGGCGCCCTCTTCCACGAGCAGTACTTC.